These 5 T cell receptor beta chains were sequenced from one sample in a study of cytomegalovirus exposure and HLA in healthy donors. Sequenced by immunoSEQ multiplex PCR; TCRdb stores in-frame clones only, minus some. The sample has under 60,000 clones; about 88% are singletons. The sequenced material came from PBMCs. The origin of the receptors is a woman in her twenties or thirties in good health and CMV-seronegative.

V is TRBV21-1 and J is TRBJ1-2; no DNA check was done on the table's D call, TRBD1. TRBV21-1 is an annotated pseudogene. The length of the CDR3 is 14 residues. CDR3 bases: TGTGCCAGCCCGCAGGGGGCGTTGGACTATGGCTACACCTTC. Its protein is CASPQGALDYGYTF.

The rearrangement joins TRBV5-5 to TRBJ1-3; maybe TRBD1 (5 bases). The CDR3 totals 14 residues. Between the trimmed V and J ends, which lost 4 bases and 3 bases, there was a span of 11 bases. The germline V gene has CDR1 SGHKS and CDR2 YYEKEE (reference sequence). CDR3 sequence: CASSGAGFGNTIYF. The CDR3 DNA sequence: TGTGCCAGCAGCGGGGCAGGGTTTGGAAACACCATATATTTT.

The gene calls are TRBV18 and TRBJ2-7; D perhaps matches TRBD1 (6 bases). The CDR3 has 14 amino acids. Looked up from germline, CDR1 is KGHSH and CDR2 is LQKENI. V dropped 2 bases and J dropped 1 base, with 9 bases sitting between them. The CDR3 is CASSPGGKSYEQYF. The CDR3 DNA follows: TGTGCCAGCTCACCAGGGGGCAAATCCTACGAGCAGTACTTC.

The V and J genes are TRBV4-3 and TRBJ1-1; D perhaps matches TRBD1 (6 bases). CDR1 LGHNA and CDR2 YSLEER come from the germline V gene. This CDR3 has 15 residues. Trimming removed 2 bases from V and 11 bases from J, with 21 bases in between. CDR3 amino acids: CASSQSHIFDRFAFF. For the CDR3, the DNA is TGCGCCAGCAGCCAAAGTCATATTTTCGACAGGTTTGCTTTCTTT.

This CDR3 reads CASSGVTQETQYF. The CDR3, as DNA: TGCGCCAGCAGTGGCGTCACCCAAGAGACCCAGTACTTC. The V call is TRBV10-2, the J call TRBJ2-5; D call uncertain. The CDR3 has 13 amino acids. Germline V gives CDR1 WSHSY, CDR2 SAAADI. V was cut by 4 bases and J by 1 base, with 7 bases left in between.